This is a list of T cell receptor beta chains from one sample in a study of T-cell memory formation after mild COVID-19. Using its own MiXCR run on the 5' RACE reads, TCRdb lists one record per CDR3 protein. The repertoire holds 200,000 to 250,000 distinct CDR3 sequences, with just over 15% as singletons. Sequencing was carried out using PBMCs or a T cell subset sorted from them (not recorded which). The receptors here all came from an adult woman who had mild COVID-19 (a few samples of this study predate the infection). Cell type and time point are not known. Both conserved end residues are trimmed from each CDR3. The size of a clone is reported for some rows only, either as once, few or many, or as a class for expanded clones.

v_gene	len	abundance	j_gene	CDR3aa
TRBV27	12	-	TRBJ2-2	ASRGQVNTGELF
TRBV7-3	13	-	TRBJ2-3	ASSLLAGVADTQY
TRBV19	13	few	TRBJ2-7	ASSIGTSGTYEQY
TRBV20-1	14	few	TRBJ2-3	SAPKEGTTYTDTQY
TRBV6-2/TRBV6-3	14	many	TRBJ2-1	ASSNPGPSSYNEQF
TRBV3-1	11	-	TRBJ2-7	ASSQATGYEQY
TRBV12-3/TRBV12-4	14	-	TRBJ2-6	ASSLSGGTGANVLT
TRBV7-6	13	few	TRBJ2-1	ASSWSGGAFNEQF
TRBV6-1	13	few	TRBJ2-3	ASRPPGRESDTQY
TRBV20-1	14	few	TRBJ1-5	SARSKGTHLNQPQH
TRBV20-1	10	few	TRBJ2-5	SAGTGGETQY
TRBV11-2	14	-	TRBJ1-1	ASSSRARQGHTEAF
TRBV12-3/TRBV12-4	13	-	TRBJ1-5	ASRTDRASNQPQH
TRBV5-5	12	few	TRBJ2-3	ASSLQGYGDTQY
TRBV20-1	16	few	TRBJ2-7	SARRRGVGTGTSYEQY
TRBV24-1	14	-	TRBJ2-3	ATSDSGLAGVDTQY
TRBV7-2	13	few	TRBJ2-7	ASSLALRTTYEQY
TRBV24-1	13	-	TRBJ2-5	ATSAGSGSRETQY
TRBV9	16	few	TRBJ2-1	ASSVVVLAGGHGNEQF
TRBV6-1	15	-	TRBJ2-2	ASSEALGSLNTGELF
TRBV3-1	15	many	TRBJ2-1	ASSRMTSGLSYNEQF
TRBV4-1	14	-	TRBJ1-2	ASSHSGTEGSHGYT
TRBV11-2	14	once	TRBJ2-2	ASSPVRGANTGELF
TRBV6-5	9	many	TRBJ2-2	ASSNTGELF
TRBV5-1	12	few	TRBJ1-1	ASQQEVRSTEAF
TRBV24-1	13	few	TRBJ2-1	ATSDSGLAGGEQF
TRBV4-3	17	-	TRBJ2-3	ASSQKSMISGRSTDTQY
TRBV5-5	12	-	TRBJ1-1	ASSFRQGNTEAF
TRBV20-1	10	few	TRBJ1-2	SATDGGYGYT
TRBV18	13	few	TRBJ2-7	ASSPTSGRVYEQY
TRBV29-1	11	-	TRBJ1-1	SVEGQQNTEAF
TRBV6-2/TRBV6-3	16	few	TRBJ2-1	ASRSLSGGPSSYNEQF
TRBV7-2	11	-	TRBJ1-2	ASTSGFLRGYT
TRBV18	13	-	TRBJ2-1	ASSRPGTAYNEQF
TRBV24-1	9	-	TRBJ2-2	ATQYTGELF
TRBV4-2	14	few	TRBJ2-5	ASSQDAASYQETQY
TRBV6-6	14	many	TRBJ1-5	ASDSGVIREGQPQH
TRBV7-3	13	few	TRBJ2-3	ASSQTSGGPYTQY
TRBV5-1	11	-	TRBJ1-4	ASSRDNNEKLF
TRBV7-9	11	-	TRBJ1-2	ASSYRDIDGYT
TRBV19	14	few	TRBJ2-1	ASSPRQGGHYNEQF
TRBV19	15	-	TRBJ1-3	ASTSSLGPNSGNTIY
TRBV5-1	11	-	TRBJ2-5	ASRTGGQETQY
TRBV4-2	13	few	TRBJ2-7	ASSPQREIGSEQY
TRBV2	10	-	TRBJ2-5	ASSILQETQY
TRBV19	12	few	TRBJ1-1	ASNGGVPSLEAF
TRBV3-1	13	-	TRBJ2-3	ASSLGLQRTDTQY
TRBV20-1	11	few	TRBJ1-2	STEDRANYGYT
TRBV29-1	13	-	TRBJ2-3	SVEERGGSTDTQY
TRBV7-2	12	few	TRBJ1-1	ASSLNHGDTEAF
TRBV24-1	10	many	TRBJ1-5	ATSDGDQPQH
TRBV30	11	-	TRBJ1-1	AWDEYPNTEAF
TRBV29-1	16	-	TRBJ2-7	SARRGNTGGPSSYEQY
TRBV5-6	13	few	TRBJ2-1	ASSSLTLPYNEQF